This T cell receptor (beta chain) was documented in a study of shared clonotypes between healthy human individuals. Only CD45RO-negative cells positively selected for CCR7 counted as naive CD8 cells, so terminally differentiated effector memory CD45RA+ cells were excluded. There were no recent acute infections or vaccinations among the donors, who were healthy HIV-negative adults. The germline V gene has CDR1 SGHDT and CDR2 YYEEEE. The CDR3 extends over 14 amino acids. V was trimmed by 4 bases and J by 2 bases, leaving 13 bases between them. Study-level results: Sampling covered blood only; tissue repertoires likely differ. A reduction in generation probabilities was seen for non-shared clonotypes relative to those shared by all four donors.

Turning to this clone: What it binds is not known.

Each sorted subset replicate got 200 ng genomic DNA, tens of thousands of genomes. Profiled with immunoSEQ multiplex PCR; TCRdb holds only in-frame clones, not every one. The top ten clones hold roughly 1.8% of a sample with about 2,200,000 clones, approximately 94% of them seen once. This receptor was taken from a man aged 18 to 30 in good health. Some clones in this sample may be carry-over from other donors' samples. The sample was naive CD8+ T cells from PBMCs. V is TRBV5-6 and J is TRBJ2-7; TRBD2 might be the D (5 bases). The CDR3 nucleotides are TGTGCCAGCAGCCCGGGCGGGTTAACCTACGAGCAGTACTTC. Its protein product is CASSPGGLTYEQYF.